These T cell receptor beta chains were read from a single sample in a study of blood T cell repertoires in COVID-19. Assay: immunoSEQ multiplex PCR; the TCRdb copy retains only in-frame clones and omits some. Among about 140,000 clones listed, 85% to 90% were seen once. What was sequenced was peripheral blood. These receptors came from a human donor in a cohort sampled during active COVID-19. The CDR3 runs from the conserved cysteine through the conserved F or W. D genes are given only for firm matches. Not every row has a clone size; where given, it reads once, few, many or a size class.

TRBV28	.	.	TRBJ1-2	CASSLAQVNYGYTF	TGTGCCAGCAGTTTGGCACAGGTAAACTATGGCTACACCTTC
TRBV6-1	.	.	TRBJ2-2	CASSEDGQNTGELFF	TGTGCCAGCAGTGAAGATGGCCAAAACACCGGGGAGCTGTTTTTT
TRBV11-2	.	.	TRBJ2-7	CASSFSRRASSYEQYF	TGTGCCAGCAGCTTTTCTCGGCGGGCGAGCTCCTACGAGCAGTACTTC
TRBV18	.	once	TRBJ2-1	CASSQNREPFF	TGTGCCAGCTCACAAAACAGGGAACCGTTCTTC
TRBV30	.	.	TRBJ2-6	CAWSVGGAGGANVLTF	TGTGCCTGGAGTGTAGGGGGGGCAGGAGGGGCCAACGTCCTGACTTTC
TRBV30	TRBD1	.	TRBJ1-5	CAWSVLGQGVGQPQHF	TGTGCCTGGAGTGTACTTGGACAGGGCGTGGGTCAGCCCCAGCATTTT
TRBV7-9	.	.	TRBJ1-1	CASSEIGDTEAFF	TGTGCCAGCAGCGAAATCGGGGACACTGAAGCTTTCTTT
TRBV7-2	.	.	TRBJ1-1	CASSLGAGVRTEAFF	TGTGCCAGCAGCTTAGGGGCAGGGGTACGCACTGAAGCTTTCTTT
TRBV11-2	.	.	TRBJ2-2	CASSPSGTGELFF	TGTGCCAGCAGCCCCTCGGGCACCGGGGAGCTGTTTTTT
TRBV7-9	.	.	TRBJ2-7	CASSLETSYEQYF	TGTGCCAGCAGCTTAGAAACTAGCTACGAGCAGTACTTC